The 14 T cell receptor beta chains below all came from one sample that was sequenced in a study of T-cell reconstitution after alpha-beta-depleted transplantation in children. TCRbeta library construction was performed incorporating unique molecular identifiers. Each CDR3 protein is one row after TCRdb ran MiXCR on the PCR reads. Here the sample spans 500,000 to 600,000 distinct CDR3 sequences, less than 35% being singletons. Material: PBMCs from the stem cell graft donor, obtained from the stem cell graft. The receptors stem from a human donor who donated a stem cell graft to a child with aplastic anemia.

The chain has TRBV6-1 and TRBJ2-1, with 13 bases aligning to TRBD2. The CDR3 runs to 17 residues. Looked up from germline, CDR1 is MNHNS and CDR2 is SASEGT. Unmatched junction bases numbered 12, after V lost 6 bases and J lost 7 bases. In nucleotides, the CDR3 is TGTGCCAGCAGCCCCGAAGTAGGACTAGCGGGAGCGAATGAGCAGTTCTTC. It is translated as CASSPEVGLAGANEQFF.

The chain carries TRBV11-1 and TRBJ2-1; TRBD2 matches 9 bases. The CDR3 covers 18 residues. Trimming at V came to 0 bases and at J to 0 bases, leaving 6 bases not matched to a gene. In germline, CDR1 is SGHAT, CDR2 FQDESV (reference sequence). The CDR3 DNA is TGTGCCAGCAGCTTAGCTAGCGGGAGTTCTAGCTCCTACAATGAGCAGTTCTTC. Translating it yields CASSLASGSSSSYNEQFF.

This clonotype was observed a single time. This chain links TRBV7-6 with TRBJ2-3; D perhaps matches TRBD1 (6 bases). The CDR3 has 16 residues. V was cut by 0 bases and J by 2 bases, with 12 bases left in between. Germline V gene data show CDR1 as SGHVS and CDR2 as FNYEAQ. This CDR3 is CASSLARGRVTDTQYF. The CDR3, as DNA: TGTGCCAGCAGCTTAGCCAGGGGCAGGGTCACAGATACGCAGTATTTT.

This sequence joins TRBV18 and TRBJ1-4; D remains unclear. The V gene lost 4 bases and the J gene lost 0 bases, with 9 bases spanning the gap. The germline V gene encodes CDR1 KGHSH and CDR2 LQKENI. The CDR3 is made up of 15 amino acids. CDR3 in amino acids: CASSLYTSTNEKLFF. The CDR3 DNA is TGTGCCAGCTCACTGTACACCTCAACTAATGAAAAACTGTTTTTT.

In this sample, this clonotype turned up a few times. The chain employs TRBV7-3 and TRBJ1-2; tentatively, D is TRBD1 (6 bases). Germline assignment: CDR1 SGHTA and CDR2 FQGTGA. V lost 6 bases, J lost 8 bases, and 16 bases lay in between. CDR3 size: 13 residues. DNA for the CDR3: TGTGCCAGCAGGTCCGGGACATCGGAGGGCTACACCTTC. Encoded protein: CASRSGTSEGYTF.

A few counts support this clonotype. The chain is built from TRBV6-5 and TRBJ2-3; no clear D. Trimming removed 4 bases from V and 5 bases from J, with 19 bases in between. Germline CDR1 and CDR2: MNHEY and SVGAGI. The CDR3 sequence is 16 residues long. CDR3 residues: CASSFSRALAGDTQYF. The CDR3 region has the DNA TGTGCCAGCAGTTTTAGCCGGGCCCTCGCCGGAGATACGCAGTATTTT.

This chain uses TRBV7-9 with TRBJ1-3; no clear D. Germline lookup yields CDR1 SEHNR and CDR2 FQNEAQ (reference sequence). The CDR3 totals 17 residues. Trimming stripped 8 bases from V and 2 bases from J, with 22 bases between. CDR3 sequence: CASPSLGPHRAGNTIYF. CDR3 nucleotides: TGTGCCAGCCCCTCCCTCGGACCGCACCGAGCTGGAAACACCATATATTTT.

This chain connects TRBV20-1 to TRBJ2-1; 10 bases fit TRBD2. This CDR3 region has 14 residues. Germline CDR1 is DFQATT and CDR2 is SNEGSKA (reference sequence). J lost 5 bases, V lost 5 bases, and 6 bases had no gene match. The CDR3 DNA reads TGCAGTGCTTCGGGACTAGCGAACGACAATGAGCAGTTCTTC. This encodes CSASGLANDNEQFF.

This clonotype was observed a few times. V gene TRBV20-1 combines with J gene TRBJ2-1, with 10 bases fitting TRBD2. The V segment lost 4 bases and the J segment 10 bases; nucleotides outside the gene matches: 10. Germline CDR1 is DFQATT and CDR2 is SNEGSKA (reference sequence). The length of the CDR3 is 14 residues. The CDR3 coding sequence is TGCAGTGCTACCGGAGGCCTAGCGGGAGTGGAGCAGTTCTTC. This codes for CSATGGLAGVEQFF.

The sample holds a few counts of this clonotype. This chain connects TRBV12-3 or TRBV12-4 to TRBJ2-5; 11 bases fit TRBD1. Trimming removed 6 bases from V and 2 bases from J; junction bases left unmatched: 11. The CDR3 totals 17 residues. CDR3: CASSPGQGAVIQETQYF. The CDR3 nucleotides read TGTGCCAGCAGCCCTGGACAGGGGGCGGTCATACAAGAGACCCAGTACTTC.

In this sample, this clonotype turned up a few times. The chain has TRBV12-3 or TRBV12-4 and TRBJ2-5; D gene unclear. V was shortened by 9 bases and J by 1 base, with 9 bases between the two germline ends. This CDR3 comprises 12 residues. This CDR3 is CASGTSQETQYF. CDR3 nucleotides: TGTGCCAGTGGAACGTCCCAAGAGACCCAGTACTTC.

Here the CDR3 reads CATSRGGTHQEKLFF. The CDR3 DNA follows: TGTGCCACCAGCAGAGGCGGGACACATCAGGAAAAACTGTTTTTT. The rearrangement uses TRBV15 and TRBJ1-4; perhaps TRBD1 as D (6 bases). Trimming left V 1 base short and J 8 bases short, with 14 bases between. CDR3 length: 15 amino acids. In germline, CDR1 is LNHNV, CDR2 YYDKDF (reference sequence).

The chain carries TRBV29-1 and TRBJ2-5; D could derive from TRBD1 or TRBD2 (6 bases each). Trimming shortened V by 5 bases and J by 4 bases, and 14 bases separated the two germline ends. This CDR3 is 13 amino acids long. Looked up from germline, CDR1 is SQVTM and CDR2 is ANQGSEA. The CDR3 nucleotides read TGCAGCGTTTTTAGCGGAGGGGGAGAGACCCAGTACTTC. Its translation is CSVFSGGGETQYF.

The chain links TRBV11-1 to TRBJ2-3; D gene unclear. Germline V CDR1 and CDR2: SGHAT, FQDESV (reference sequence). This CDR3 is 18 amino acids long. Trimming stripped 5 bases from V and 0 bases from J, with 21 bases between. CDR3 DNA sequence: TGTGCCAGCAGCCCTCGTCTTACCGCTTCCTCTAGCACAGATACGCAGTATTTT. Encoded protein: CASSPRLTASSSTDTQYF.